Described below is a single T cell receptor (beta chain) sequence and its context. What it recognizes is unknown. The data derive from a study of cytomegalovirus exposure and HLA in healthy donors. Study overall: The approximately 120 validation repertoires, a later analysis reported, used the same platform as the approximately 670 repertoires from the first cohort. Study-level points and caveats: CMV antigen specificity of a few CMV-associated chains was confirmed in vitro. Rare TCR sequences dominated, though some public TCRs recurred in many donors.

The V gene lost 1 base and the J gene lost 8 bases, with 9 bases spanning the gap. Germline loops: CDR1 SQVTM, CDR2 ANQGSEA. This CDR3 has 12 residues. TCRdb's table, derived via immunoSEQ multiplex PCR, lists solely in-frame clones and lacks some. The profile shows approximately 270,000 clones, 70% to 90% of them singletons. The sample consisted of PBMCs. The source of this sequence is a woman between 18 and 29 years old in good health and CMV-seronegative. The V gene is TRBV29-1, the J gene TRBJ2-1; D unclear. CDR3 loop: CSVEARFDEQFF. The CDR3 coding sequence is TGCAGCGTTGAAGCCAGGTTCGATGAGCAGTTCTTC.